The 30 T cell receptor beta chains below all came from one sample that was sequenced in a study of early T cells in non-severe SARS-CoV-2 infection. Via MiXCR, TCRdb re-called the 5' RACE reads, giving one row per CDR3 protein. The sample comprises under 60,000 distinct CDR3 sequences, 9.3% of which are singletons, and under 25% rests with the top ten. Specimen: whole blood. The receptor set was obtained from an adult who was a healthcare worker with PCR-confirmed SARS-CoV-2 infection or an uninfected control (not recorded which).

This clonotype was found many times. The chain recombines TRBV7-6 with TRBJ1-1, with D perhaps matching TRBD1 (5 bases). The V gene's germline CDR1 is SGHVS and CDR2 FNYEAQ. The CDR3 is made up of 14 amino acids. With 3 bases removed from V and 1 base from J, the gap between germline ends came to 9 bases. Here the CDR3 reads CASSLRGRNTEAFF. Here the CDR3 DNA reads TGTGCCAGCAGCTTGAGGGGAAGGAACACTGAAGCTTTCTTT.

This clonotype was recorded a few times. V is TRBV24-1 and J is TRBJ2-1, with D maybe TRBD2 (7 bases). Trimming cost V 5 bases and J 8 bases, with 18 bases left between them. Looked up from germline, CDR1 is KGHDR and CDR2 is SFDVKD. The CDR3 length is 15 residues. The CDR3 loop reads CATSVGGASPDEQFF. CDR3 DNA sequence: TGTGCCACCAGTGTTGGGGGGGCCTCACCCGATGAGCAGTTCTTC.

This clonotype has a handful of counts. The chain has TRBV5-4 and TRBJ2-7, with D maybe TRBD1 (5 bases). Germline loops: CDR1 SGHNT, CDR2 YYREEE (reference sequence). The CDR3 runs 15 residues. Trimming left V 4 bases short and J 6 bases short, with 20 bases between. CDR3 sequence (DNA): TGTGCCAGCAGCCCCTGGCCAGGGCAGGGTTCCGAGCAGTACTTC. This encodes CASSPWPGQGSEQYF.

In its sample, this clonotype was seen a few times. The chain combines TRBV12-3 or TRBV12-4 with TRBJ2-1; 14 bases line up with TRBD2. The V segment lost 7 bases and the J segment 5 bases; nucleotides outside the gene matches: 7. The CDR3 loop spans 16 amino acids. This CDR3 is CASIQTSGGVHNEQFF. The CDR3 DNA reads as TGTGCCAGCATCCAGACTAGCGGGGGGGTCCACAATGAGCAGTTCTTC.

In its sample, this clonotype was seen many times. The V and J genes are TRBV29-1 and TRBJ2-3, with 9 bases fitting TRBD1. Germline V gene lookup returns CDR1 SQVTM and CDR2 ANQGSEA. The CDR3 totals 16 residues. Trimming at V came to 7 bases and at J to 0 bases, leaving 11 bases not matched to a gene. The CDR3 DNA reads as TGCAGCGCCCTGGGACAGGGCCTATCTAGCACAGATACGCAGTATTTT. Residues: CSALGQGLSSTDTQYF.

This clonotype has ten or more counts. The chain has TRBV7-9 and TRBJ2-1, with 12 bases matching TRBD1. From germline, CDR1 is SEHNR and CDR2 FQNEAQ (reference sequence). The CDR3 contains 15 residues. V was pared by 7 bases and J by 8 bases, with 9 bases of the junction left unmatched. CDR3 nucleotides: TGTGCCAGCACGCACCGGGGACAGGGGGCAGATGAGCAGTTCTTC. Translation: CASTHRGQGADEQFF.

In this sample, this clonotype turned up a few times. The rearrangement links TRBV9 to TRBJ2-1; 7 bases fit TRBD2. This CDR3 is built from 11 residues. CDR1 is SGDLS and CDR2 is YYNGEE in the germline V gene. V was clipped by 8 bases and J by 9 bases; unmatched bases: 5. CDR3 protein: CASRGDGEQFF. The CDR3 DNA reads TGTGCCAGTCGGGGGGATGGTGAGCAGTTCTTC.

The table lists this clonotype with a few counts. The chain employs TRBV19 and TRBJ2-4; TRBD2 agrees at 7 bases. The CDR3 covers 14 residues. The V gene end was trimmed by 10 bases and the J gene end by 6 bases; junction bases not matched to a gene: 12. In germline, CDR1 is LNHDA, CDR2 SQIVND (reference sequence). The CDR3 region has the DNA TGTGCCACCAGGCCCGGAACGGGGGGAAACATTCAGTACTTC. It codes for CATRPGTGGNIQYF.

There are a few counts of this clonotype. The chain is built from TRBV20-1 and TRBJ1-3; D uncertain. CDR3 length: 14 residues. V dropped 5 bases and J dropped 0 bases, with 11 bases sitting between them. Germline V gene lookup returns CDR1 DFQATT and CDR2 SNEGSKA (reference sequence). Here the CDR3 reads CSARGGSSGNTIYF. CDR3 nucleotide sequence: TGCAGTGCTCGAGGTGGGAGCTCTGGAAACACCATATATTTT.

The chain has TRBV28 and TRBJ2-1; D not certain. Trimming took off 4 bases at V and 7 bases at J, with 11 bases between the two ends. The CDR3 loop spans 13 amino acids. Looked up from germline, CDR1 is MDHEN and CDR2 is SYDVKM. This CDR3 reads CASSSSDVNEQFF. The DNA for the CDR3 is TGTGCCAGCAGTTCCTCGGACGTGAATGAGCAGTTCTTC.

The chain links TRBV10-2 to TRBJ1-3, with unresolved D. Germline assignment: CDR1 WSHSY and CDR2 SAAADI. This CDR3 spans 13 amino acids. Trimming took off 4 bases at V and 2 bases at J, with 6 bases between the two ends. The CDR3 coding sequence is TGCGCCAGCAGTGCGCTGGCTGGAAACACCATATATTTT. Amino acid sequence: CASSALAGNTIYF.

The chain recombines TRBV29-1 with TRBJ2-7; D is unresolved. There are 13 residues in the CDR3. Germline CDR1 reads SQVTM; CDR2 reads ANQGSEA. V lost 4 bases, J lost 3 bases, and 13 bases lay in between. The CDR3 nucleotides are TGCAGCGTTGTTTCAGTAGACCTCTACGAGCAGTACTTC. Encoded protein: CSVVSVDLYEQYF.

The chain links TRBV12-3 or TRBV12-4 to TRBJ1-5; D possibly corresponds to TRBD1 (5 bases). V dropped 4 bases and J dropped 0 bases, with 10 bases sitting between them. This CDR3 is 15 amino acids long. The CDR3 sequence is CASSSGDVSNQPQHF. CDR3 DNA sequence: TGTGCCAGCAGTTCGGGGGACGTTAGCAATCAGCCCCAGCATTTT.

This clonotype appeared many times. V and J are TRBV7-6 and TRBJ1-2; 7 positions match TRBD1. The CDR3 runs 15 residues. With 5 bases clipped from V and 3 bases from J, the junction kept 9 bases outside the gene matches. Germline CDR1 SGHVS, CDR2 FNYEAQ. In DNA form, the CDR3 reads TGTGCCAGCAGCCCAGGTCCCGGGACAGACTATGGCTACACCTTC. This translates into CASSPGPGTDYGYTF.

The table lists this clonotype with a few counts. The CDR3 region is CASRSARRTYEQYF. The CDR3 DNA sequence: TGTGCCAGCAGATCAGCCCGCAGGACCTACGAGCAGTACTTC. The chain joins TRBV28 to TRBJ2-7; D unresolved. The CDR3 contains 14 residues. Trimming stripped 6 bases from V and 2 bases from J, with 14 bases between. Germline CDR1 is MDHEN and CDR2 is SYDVKM.

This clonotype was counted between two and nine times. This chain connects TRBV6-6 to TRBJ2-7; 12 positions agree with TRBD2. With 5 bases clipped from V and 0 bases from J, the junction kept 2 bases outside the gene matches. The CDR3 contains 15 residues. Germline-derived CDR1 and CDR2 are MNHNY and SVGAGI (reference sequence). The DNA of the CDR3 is TGTGCCAGCAGTGGACTAGCGGGGAGCTCCTACGAGCAGTACTTC. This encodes CASSGLAGSSYEQYF.

CDR3 nucleotides: TGTGCCAGCAGCTCAGGGGCTGGAGCGAACACCGGGGAGCTGTTTTTT. Its translation is CASSSGAGANTGELFF. The chain joins TRBV19 to TRBJ2-2, with D possibly TRBD1 on 6 matching bases. V was pared by 9 bases and J by 0 bases, with 17 bases between. This CDR3 has 16 amino acids. From germline, CDR1 is LNHDA and CDR2 SQIVND (reference sequence).

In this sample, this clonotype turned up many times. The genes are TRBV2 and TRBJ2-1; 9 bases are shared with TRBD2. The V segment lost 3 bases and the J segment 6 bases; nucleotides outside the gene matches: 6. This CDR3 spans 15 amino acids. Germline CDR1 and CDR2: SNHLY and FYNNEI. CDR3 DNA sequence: TGTGCCAGCAGTGAGGAGGTAGCGGGGGCCAATGAGCAGTTCTTC. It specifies CASSEEVAGANEQFF.

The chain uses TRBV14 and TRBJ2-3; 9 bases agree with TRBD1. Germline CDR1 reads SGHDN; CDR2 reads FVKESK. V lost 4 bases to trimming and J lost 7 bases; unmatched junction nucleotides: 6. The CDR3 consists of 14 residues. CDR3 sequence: CASSRTQGANTQYF. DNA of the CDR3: TGTGCCAGCAGCCGTACACAGGGGGCGAATACGCAGTATTTT.

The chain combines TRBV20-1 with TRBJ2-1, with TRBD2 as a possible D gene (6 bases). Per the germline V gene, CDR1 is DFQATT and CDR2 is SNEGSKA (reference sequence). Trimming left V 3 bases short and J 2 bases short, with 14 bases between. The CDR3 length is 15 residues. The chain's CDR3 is CSASTPGLTYNEQFF. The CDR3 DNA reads TGCAGTGCTAGTACACCGGGACTGACCTACAATGAGCAGTTCTTC.

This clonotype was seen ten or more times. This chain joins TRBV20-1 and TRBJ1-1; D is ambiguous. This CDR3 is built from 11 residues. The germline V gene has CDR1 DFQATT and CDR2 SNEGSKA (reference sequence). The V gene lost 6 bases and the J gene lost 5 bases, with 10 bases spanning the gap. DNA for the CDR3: TGCAGTGCCCTCGCCGGGACTGAAGCTTTCTTT. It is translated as CSALAGTEAFF.

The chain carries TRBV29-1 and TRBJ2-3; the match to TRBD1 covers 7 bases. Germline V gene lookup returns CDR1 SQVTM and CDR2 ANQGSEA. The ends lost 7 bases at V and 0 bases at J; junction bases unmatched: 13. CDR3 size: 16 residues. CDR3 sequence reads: CSARITGARSTDTQYF. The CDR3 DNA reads TGCAGCGCCCGCATAACAGGGGCCCGTAGCACAGATACGCAGTATTTT.

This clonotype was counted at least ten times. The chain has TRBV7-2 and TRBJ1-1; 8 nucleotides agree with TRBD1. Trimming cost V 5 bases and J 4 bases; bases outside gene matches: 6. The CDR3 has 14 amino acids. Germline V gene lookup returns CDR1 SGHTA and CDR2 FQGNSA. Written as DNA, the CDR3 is TGTGCCAGCAGCACGTTTGACAGGGGCACTGAAGCTTTCTTT. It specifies CASSTFDRGTEAFF.

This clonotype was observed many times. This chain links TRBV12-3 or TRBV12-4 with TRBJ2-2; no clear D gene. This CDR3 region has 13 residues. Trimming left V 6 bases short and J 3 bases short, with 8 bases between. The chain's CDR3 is CASSTDHTGELFF. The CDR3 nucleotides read TGTGCCAGCAGCACAGACCACACCGGGGAGCTGTTTTTT.

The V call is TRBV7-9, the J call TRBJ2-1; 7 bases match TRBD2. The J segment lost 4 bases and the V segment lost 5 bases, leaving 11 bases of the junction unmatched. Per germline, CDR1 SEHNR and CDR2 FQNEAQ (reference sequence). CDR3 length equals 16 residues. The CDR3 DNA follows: TGTGCCAGCAGCGAAAAGAGACTAGCACTGTACAATGAGCAGTTCTTC. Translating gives CASSEKRLALYNEQFF.

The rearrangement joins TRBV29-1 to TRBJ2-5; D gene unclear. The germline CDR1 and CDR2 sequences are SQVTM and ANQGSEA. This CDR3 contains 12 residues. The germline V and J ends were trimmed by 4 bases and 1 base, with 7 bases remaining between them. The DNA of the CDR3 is TGCAGCGTTGCTCCAAGCCAAGAGACCCAGTACTTC. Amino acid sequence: CSVAPSQETQYF.

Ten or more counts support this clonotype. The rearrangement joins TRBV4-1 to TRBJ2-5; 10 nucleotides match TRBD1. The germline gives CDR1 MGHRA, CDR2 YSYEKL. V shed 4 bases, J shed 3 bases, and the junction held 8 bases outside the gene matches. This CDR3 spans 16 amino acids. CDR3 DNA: TGCGCCAGCAGCCCCCATCCGACAGGGGGCGAAGAGACCCAGTACTTC. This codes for CASSPHPTGGEETQYF.

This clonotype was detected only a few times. The CDR3 DNA reads as TGTGCCATCAGTGAGGCGGGGGGGAACACAGATACGCAGTATTTT. This encodes CAISEAGGNTDTQYF. This chain uses TRBV10-3 with TRBJ2-3, with TRBD2 identical over 9 bases. Germline lookup yields CDR1 ENHRY and CDR2 SYGVKD. With V trimmed by 2 bases and J by 2 bases, 2 bases remained unmatched. The CDR3 loop spans 15 amino acids.

The chain's CDR3 is CASSEEWGSQPQHF. CDR3 sequence (DNA): TGTGCCAGCAGTGAAGAGTGGGGGTCTCAGCCCCAGCATTTT. This sequence joins TRBV2 and TRBJ1-5; D is perhaps TRBD1 (5 bases). Trimming shortened V by 1 base and J by 6 bases, and 10 bases separated the two germline ends. CDR3 size: 14 residues. Germline values: CDR1 SNHLY, CDR2 FYNNEI.

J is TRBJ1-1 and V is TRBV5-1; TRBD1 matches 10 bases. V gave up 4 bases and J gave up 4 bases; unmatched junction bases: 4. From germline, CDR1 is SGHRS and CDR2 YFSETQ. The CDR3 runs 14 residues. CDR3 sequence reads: CASSLWTGGTEAFF. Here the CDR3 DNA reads TGCGCCAGCAGCCTGTGGACAGGGGGCACTGAAGCTTTCTTT.